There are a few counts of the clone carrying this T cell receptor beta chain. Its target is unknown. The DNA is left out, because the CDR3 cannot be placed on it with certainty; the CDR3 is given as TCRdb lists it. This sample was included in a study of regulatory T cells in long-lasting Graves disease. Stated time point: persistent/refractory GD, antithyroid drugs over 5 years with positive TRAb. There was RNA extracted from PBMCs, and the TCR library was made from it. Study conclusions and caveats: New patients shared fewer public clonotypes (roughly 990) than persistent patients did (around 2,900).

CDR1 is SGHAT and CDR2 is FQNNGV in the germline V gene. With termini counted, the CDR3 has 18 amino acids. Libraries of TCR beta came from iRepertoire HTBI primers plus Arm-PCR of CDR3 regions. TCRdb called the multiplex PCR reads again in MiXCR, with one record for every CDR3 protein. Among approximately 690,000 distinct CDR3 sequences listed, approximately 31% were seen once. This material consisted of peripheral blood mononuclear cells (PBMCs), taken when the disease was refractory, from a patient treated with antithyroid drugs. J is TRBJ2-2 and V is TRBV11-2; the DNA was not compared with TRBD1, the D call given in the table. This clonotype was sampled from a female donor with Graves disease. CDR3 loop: CASSVRGGAPGAPGSCFF.